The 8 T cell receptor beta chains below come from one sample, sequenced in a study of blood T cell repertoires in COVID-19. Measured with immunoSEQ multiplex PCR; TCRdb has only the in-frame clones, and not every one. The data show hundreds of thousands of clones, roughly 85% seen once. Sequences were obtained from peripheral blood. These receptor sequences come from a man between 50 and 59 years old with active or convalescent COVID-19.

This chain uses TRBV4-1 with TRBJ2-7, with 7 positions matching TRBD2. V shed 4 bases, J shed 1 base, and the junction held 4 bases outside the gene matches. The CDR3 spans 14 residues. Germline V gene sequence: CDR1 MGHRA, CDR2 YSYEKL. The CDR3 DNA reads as TGCGCCAGCAGCCCGGGCGGGAGTTCCTACGAGCAGTACTTC. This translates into CASSPGGSSYEQYF.

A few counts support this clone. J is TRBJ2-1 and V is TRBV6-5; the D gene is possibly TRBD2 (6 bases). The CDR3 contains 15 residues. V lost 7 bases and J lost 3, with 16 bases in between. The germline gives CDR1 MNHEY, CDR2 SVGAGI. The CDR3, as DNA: TGTGCCAGCAACAAAGCGGGTAGCGTCTACAATGAGCAGTTCTTC. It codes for CASNKAGSVYNEQFF.

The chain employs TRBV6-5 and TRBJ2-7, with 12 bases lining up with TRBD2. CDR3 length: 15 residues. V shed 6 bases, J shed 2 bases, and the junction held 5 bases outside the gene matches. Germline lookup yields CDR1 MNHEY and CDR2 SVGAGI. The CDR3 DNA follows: TGTGCCAGCAGCGCTACTAGCGGGAGGACCTACGAGCAGTACTTC. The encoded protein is CASSATSGRTYEQYF.

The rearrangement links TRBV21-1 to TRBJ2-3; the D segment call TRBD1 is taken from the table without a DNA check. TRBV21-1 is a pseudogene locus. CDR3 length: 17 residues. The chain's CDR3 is CASSFRRDRGPTDTQYF. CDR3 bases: TGTGCCAGCAGCTTCCGCCGGGACAGGGGACCGACAGATACGCAGTATTTT.

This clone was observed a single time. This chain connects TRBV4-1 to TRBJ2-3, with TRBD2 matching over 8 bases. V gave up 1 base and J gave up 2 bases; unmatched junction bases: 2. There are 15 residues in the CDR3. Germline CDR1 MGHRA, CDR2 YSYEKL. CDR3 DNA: TGCGCCAGCAGCCAAGGTAGCGGGAACACAGATACGCAGTATTTT. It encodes CASSQGSGNTDTQYF.

CDR3 sequence: CASSVAGIETQYF. CDR3 DNA: TGTGCCAGCAGTGTGGCGGGAATAGAGACCCAGTACTTC. This chain links TRBV2 with TRBJ2-5; D perhaps matches TRBD2 (6 bases). The length of the CDR3 is 13 residues. Germline V CDR1 and CDR2: SNHLY, FYNNEI. Deletions cut 4 bases from V and 4 bases from J, with 10 bases between.

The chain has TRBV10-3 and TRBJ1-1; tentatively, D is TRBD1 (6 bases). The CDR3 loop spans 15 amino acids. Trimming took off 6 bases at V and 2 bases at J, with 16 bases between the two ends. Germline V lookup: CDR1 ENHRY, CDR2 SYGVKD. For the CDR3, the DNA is TGTGCCATCAGAGTAACAGGGACCCCCAACACTGAAGCTTTCTTT. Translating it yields CAIRVTGTPNTEAFF.

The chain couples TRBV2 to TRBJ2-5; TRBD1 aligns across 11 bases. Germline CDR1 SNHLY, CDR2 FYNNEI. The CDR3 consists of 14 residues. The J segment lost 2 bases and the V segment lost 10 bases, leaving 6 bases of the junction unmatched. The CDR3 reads CAIKDRGHQETQYF. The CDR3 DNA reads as TGTGCCATCAAGGACAGGGGGCATCAAGAGACCCAGTACTTC.